Sequencing of this T cell receptor (beta chain) was carried out in a study of T cells in Graves' hyperthyroidism and ophthalmopathy. General observations from the study: Peripheral blood also featured most of the thyroid clonotypes expanded above 0.001. Separating ophthalmopathy from stable hyperthyroidism was achieved by a 13 V-J model.

Blood was obtained at the first hyperthyroidism diagnosis, which preceded any ophthalmopathy symptoms. Germline V gives CDR1 SGDLS, CDR2 YYNGEE. Losses at the gene ends were 3 bases for V and 0 bases for J; bases not matched to a gene: 7. The length of the CDR3 is 16 residues. Researchers took RNA transcripts and amplified the TCR beta CDR3 regions from them. First-round RT-PCR with HTBI primers amplified the TCR CDR3 region. Each CDR3 protein is one row after TCRdb ran MiXCR on the multiplex PCR reads. The data hold under 450,000 distinct CDR3 sequences, with approximately 13% observed a single time. Ten or more counts support this clonotype. The antigen is not known.

This sequence was found in a man in his thirties or forties with Graves' hyperthyroidism that later progressed to Graves' ophthalmopathy. The sequencing sample was made of blood. The chain couples TRBV9 to TRBJ2-3; 7 bases match TRBD2. The CDR3 sequence is CASSGSGTTSTDTQYF. Written as DNA, the CDR3 is TGTGCCAGCAGCGGCTCCGGGACTACTAGCACAGATACGCAGTATTTT.